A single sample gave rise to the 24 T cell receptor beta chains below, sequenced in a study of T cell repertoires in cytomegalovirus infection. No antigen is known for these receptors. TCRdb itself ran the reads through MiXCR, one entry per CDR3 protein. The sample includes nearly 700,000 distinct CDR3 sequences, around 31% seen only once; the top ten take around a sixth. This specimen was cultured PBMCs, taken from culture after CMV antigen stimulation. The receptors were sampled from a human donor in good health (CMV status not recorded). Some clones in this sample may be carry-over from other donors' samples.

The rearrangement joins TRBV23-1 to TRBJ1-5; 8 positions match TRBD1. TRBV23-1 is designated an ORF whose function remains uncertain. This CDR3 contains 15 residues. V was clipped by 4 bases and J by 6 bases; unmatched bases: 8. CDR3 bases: TGCGCCAGCAGTCGAGTGACAGGGGCGGGTCAGCCCCAGCATTTT. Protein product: CASSRVTGAGQPQHF.

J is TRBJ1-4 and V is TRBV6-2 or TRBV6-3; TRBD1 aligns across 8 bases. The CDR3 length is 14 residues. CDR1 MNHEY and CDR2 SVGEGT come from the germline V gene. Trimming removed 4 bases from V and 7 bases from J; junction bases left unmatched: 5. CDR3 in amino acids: CASSSRTGREKLFF. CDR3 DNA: TGTGCCAGCAGTTCCCGGACAGGGCGTGAAAAACTGTTTTTT.

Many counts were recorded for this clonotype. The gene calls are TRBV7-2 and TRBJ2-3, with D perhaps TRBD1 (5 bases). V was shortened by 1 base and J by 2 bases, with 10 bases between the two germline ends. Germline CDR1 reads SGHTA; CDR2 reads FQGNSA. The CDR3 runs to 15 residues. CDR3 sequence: CASSLDRQTTDTQYF. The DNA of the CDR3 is TGTGCCAGCAGCTTAGATCGACAGACCACAGATACGCAGTATTTT.

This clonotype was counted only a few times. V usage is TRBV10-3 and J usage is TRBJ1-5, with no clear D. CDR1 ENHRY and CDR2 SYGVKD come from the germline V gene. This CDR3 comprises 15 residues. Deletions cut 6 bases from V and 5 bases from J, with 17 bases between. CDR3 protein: CAISPGIVNDQPQHF. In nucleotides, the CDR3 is TGTGCCATCAGCCCGGGGATAGTTAACGATCAGCCCCAGCATTTT.

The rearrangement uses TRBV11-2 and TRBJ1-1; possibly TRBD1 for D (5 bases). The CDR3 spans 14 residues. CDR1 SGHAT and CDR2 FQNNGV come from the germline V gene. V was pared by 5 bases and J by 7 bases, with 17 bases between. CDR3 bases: TGTGCCAGCAGCGACTTCGAGGACAAAGGTGAAGCTTTCTTT. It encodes CASSDFEDKGEAFF. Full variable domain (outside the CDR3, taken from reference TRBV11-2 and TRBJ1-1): EAGVAQSPRYKIIEKRQSVAFWCNPISGHATLYWYQQILGQGPKLLIQFQNNGVVDDSQLPKDRFSAERLKGVDSTLKIQPAKLEDSAVYLCASSDFEDKGEAFFGQGTRLTVV.

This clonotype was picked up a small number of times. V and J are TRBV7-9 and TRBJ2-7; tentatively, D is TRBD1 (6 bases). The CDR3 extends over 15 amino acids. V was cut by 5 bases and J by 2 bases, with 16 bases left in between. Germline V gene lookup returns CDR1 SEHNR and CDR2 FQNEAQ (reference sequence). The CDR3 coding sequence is TGTGCCAGCAGCACCGAGGCGGACAGAGCCTACGAGCAGTACTTC. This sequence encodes CASSTEADRAYEQYF.

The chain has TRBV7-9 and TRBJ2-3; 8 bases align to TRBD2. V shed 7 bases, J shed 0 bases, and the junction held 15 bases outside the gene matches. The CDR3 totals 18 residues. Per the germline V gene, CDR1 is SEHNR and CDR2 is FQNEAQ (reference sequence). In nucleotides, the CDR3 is TGTGCCAGCATCCACCGCGGGGCGGGAGGAACTAGCACAGATACGCAGTATTTT. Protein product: CASIHRGAGGTSTDTQYF.

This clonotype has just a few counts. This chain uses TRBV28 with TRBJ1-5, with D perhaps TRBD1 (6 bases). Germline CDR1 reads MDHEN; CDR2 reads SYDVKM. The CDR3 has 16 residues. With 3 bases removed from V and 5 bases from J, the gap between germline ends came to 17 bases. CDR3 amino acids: CASSFPTGEGDQPQHF. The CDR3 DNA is TGTGCCAGCAGTTTCCCGACAGGAGAGGGGGATCAGCCCCAGCATTTT.

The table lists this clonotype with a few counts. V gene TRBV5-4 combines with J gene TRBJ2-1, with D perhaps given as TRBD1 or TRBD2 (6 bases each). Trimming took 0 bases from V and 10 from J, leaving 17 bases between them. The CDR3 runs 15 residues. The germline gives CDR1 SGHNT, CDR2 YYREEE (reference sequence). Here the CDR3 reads CASSLVGGSNREQFF. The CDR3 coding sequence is TGTGCCAGCAGCTTGGTAGGGGGGTCGAACAGGGAGCAGTTCTTC.

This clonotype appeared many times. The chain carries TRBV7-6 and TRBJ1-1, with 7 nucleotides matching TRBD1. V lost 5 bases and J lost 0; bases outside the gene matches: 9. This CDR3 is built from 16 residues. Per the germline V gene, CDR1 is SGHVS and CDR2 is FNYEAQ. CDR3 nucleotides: TGTGCCAGCAGCCCAAGGCCGGGACAGCTGAACACTGAAGCTTTCTTT. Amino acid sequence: CASSPRPGQLNTEAFF.

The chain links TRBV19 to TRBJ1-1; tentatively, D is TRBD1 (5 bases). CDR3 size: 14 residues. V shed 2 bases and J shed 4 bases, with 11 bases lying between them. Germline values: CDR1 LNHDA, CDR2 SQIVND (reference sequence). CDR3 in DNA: TGTGCCAGTAGTATACAGCGGAGGGGCACTGAAGCTTTCTTT. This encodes CASSIQRRGTEAFF.

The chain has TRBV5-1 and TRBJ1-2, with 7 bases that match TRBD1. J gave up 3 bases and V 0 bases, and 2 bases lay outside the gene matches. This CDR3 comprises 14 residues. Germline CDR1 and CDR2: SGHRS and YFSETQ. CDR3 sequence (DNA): TGCGCCAGCAGCTTGGGGGGACAGCACTATGGCTACACCTTC. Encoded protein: CASSLGGQHYGYTF.

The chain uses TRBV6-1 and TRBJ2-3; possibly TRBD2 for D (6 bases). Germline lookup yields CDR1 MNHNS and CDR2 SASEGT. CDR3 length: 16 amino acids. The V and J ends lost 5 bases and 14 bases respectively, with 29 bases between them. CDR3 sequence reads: CASSTNPPGLATEGYF. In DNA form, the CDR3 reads TGTGCCAGCAGTACTAATCCCCCGGGACTGGCGACTGAGGGGTATTTT.

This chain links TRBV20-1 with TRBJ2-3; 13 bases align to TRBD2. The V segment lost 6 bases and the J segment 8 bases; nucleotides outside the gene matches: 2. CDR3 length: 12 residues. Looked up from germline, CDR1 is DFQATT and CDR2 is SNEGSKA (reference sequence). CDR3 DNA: TGCAGTGCCGGGACTAGCGGGATTACGCAGTATTTT. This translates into CSAGTSGITQYF.

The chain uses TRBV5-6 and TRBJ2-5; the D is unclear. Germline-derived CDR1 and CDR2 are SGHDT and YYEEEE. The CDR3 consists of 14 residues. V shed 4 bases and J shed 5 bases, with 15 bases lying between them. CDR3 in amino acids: CASSAVQDAETQYF. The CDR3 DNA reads TGTGCCAGCAGCGCGGTCCAGGACGCGGAGACCCAGTACTTC. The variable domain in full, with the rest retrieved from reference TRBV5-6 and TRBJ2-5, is DAGVTQSPTHLIKTRGQQVTLRCSPKSGHDTVSWYQQALGQGPQFIFQYYEEEERQRGNFPDRFSGHQFPNYSSELNVNALLLGDSALYLCASSAVQDAETQYFGPGTRLLVL.

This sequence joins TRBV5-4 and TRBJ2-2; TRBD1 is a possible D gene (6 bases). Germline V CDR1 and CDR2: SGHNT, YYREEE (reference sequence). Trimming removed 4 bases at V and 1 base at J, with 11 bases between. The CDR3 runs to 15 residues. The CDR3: CASSPGHLNTGELFF. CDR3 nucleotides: TGTGCCAGCAGCCCGGGACACCTGAACACCGGGGAGCTGTTTTTT.

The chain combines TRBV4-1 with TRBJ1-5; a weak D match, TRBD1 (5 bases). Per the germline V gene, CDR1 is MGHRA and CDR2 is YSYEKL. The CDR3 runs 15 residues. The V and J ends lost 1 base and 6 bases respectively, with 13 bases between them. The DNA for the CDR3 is TGCGCCAGCAGCCAAGTCCGGACGGGGGGTCAGCCCCAGCATTTT. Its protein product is CASSQVRTGGQPQHF.

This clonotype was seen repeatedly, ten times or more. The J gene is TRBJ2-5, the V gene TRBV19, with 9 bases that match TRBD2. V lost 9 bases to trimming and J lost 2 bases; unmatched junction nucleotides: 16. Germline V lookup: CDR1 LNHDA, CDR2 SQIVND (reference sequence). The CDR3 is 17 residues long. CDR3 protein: CASRRVAGDISQETQYF. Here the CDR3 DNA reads TGTGCCAGCCGACGGGTAGCGGGAGACATTTCGCAAGAGACCCAGTACTTC.

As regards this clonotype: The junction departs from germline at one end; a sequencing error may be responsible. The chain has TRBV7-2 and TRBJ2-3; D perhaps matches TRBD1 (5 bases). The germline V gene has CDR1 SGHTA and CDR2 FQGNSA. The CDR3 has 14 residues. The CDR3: CVSSLGVHTDTQYF. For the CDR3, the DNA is TGTGTCAGCAGCTTAGGGGTACACACAGATACGCAGTATTTT.

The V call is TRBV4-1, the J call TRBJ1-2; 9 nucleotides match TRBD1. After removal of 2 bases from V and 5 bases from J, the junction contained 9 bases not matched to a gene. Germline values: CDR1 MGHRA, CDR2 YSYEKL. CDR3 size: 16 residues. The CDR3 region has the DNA TGCGCCAGCAGCCAACTCCCGGGACAGGGACGGTATGGCTACACCTTC. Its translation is CASSQLPGQGRYGYTF.

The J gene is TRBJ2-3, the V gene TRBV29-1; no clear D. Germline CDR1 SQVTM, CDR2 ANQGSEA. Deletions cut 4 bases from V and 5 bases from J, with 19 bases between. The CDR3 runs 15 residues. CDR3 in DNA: TGCAGCGTTGGGGCTAGTTATGGTGTAGGAGATACGCAGTATTTT. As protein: CSVGASYGVGDTQYF.

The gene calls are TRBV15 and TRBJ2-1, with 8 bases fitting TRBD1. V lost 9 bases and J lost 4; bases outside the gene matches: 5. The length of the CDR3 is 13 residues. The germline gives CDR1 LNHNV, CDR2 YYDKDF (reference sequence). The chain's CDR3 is CATGDRLYNEQFF. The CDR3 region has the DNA TGTGCCACAGGGGACAGGCTATACAATGAGCAGTTCTTC.

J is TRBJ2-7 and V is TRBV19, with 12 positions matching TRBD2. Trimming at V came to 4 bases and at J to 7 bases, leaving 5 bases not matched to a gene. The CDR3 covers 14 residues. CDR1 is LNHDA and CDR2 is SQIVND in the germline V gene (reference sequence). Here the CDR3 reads CASSTGLAGREQYF. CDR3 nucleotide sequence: TGTGCCAGTAGTACAGGACTAGCGGGAAGGGAGCAGTACTTC. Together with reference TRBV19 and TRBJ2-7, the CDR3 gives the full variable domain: DGGITQSPKYLFRKEGQNVTLSCEQNLNHDAMYWYRQDPGQGLRLIYYSQIVNDFQKGDIAEGYSVSREKKESFPLTVTSAQKNPTAFYLCASSTGLAGREQYFGPGTRLTVT.

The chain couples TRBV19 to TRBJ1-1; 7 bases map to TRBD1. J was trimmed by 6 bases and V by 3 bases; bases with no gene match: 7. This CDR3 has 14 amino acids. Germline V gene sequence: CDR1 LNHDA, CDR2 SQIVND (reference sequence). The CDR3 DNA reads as TGTGCCAGTAGTATTGGCAGGGGGATCGCTGAAGCTTTCTTT. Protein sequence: CASSIGRGIAEAFF.